Detailed here is one T cell receptor (beta chain). Its antigen is currently unknown. Trimming took off 3 bases at V and 7 bases at J, with 9 bases between the two ends. This CDR3 has 12 residues. Absent ophthalmopathy progression within 18 months defined stable Graves' hyperthyroidism. Clinical symptoms, serum thyroxine, TRAb, thyroid ultrasound and orbital computed tomography informed diagnoses. This record comes from a study of T cells in Graves' hyperthyroidism and ophthalmopathy. Whole-study findings and limits: With a median lead of approximately 6.4 months before onset, the model predicted ophthalmopathy.

Researchers amplified the TCR beta CDR3 regions from RNA transcripts. The TCR CDR3 first-round RT-PCR relied on the HTBI primer set. TCRdb processed the multiplex PCR reads anew with MiXCR; each CDR3 protein has one entry. The sample consists of under 350,000 distinct CDR3 sequences, over 20% of them appearing once. The V and J genes are TRBV12-3 or TRBV12-4 and TRBJ1-2; D perhaps matches TRBD1 (6 bases). This TCR was recovered from a woman aged 45 to 65 with Graves' hyperthyroidism. Sequencing input: blood. CDR3 sequence: CASSFGGLGYTF. The DNA for the CDR3 is TGTGCCAGCAGTTTCGGGGGGCTTGGCTACACCTTC.